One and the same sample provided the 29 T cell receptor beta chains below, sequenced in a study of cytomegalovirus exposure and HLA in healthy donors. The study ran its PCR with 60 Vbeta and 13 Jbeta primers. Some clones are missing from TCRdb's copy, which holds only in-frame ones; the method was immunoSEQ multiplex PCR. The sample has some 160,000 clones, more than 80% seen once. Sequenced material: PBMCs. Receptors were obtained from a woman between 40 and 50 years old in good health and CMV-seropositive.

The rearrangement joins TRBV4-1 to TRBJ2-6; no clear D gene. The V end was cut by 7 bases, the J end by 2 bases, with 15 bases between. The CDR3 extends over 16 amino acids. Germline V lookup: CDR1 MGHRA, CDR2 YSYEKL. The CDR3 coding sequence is TGCGCCAGCAATCAAGGTTTGGGCACTGGGGCCAACGTCCTGACTTTC. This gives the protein CASNQGLGTGANVLTF.

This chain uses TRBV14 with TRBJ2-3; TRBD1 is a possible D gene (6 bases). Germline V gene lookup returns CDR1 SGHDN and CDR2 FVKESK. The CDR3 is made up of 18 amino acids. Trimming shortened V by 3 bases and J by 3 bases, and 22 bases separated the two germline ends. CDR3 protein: CASSHPGPGAISTDTQYF. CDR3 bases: TGTGCCAGCAGCCACCCGGGGCCAGGGGCGATTTCAACAGATACGCAGTATTTT.

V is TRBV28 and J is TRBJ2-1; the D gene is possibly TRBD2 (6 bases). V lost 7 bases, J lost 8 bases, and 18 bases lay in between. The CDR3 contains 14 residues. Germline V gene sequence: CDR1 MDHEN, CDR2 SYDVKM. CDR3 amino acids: CASIPAGNQDEQFF. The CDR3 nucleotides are TGTGCCAGCATCCCCGCGGGGAACCAGGATGAGCAGTTCTTC.

CDR3 sequence (DNA): TGTGCCAGCAGCGACGCTAGCGGGACTTCCACAGATACGCAGTATTTT. It yields the protein CASSDASGTSTDTQYF. The rearrangement links TRBV7-9 to TRBJ2-3; 9 positions agree with TRBD2. Germline CDR1 is SEHNR and CDR2 is FQNEAQ (reference sequence). The CDR3 has 16 residues. The V and J ends lost 5 bases and 2 bases, in that order; junction bases with no gene match: 8.

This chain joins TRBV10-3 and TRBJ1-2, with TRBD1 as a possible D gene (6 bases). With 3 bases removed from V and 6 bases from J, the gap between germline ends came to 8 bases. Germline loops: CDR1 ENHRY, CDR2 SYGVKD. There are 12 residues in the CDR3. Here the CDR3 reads CAISEEGDGYTF. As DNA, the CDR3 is TGTGCCATCAGTGAAGAGGGGGATGGCTACACCTTC.

As DNA, the CDR3 is TGTGCCAGCAGCCCTTCACAGGGAATCTATGGCTACACCTTC. Protein product: CASSPSQGIYGYTF. This chain uses TRBV7-2 with TRBJ1-2; the D gene is possibly TRBD1 (6 bases). This CDR3 has 14 amino acids. Germline assignment: CDR1 SGHTA and CDR2 FQGNSA. V lost 5 bases and J lost 4, with 14 bases in between.

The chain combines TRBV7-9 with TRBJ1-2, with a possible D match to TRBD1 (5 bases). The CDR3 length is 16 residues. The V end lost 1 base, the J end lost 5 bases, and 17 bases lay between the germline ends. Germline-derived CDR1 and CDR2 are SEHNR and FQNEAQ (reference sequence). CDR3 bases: TGTGCCAGCAGCTTAGGGCGGGACGGAGAACGTTATGGCTACACCTTC. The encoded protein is CASSLGRDGERYGYTF.

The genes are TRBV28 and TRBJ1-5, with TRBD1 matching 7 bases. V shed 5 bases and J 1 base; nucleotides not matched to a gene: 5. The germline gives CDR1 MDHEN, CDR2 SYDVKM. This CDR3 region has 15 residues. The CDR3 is CASSREGASNQPQHF. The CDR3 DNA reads TGTGCCAGCAGTAGAGAGGGGGCGAGCAATCAGCCCCAGCATTTT.

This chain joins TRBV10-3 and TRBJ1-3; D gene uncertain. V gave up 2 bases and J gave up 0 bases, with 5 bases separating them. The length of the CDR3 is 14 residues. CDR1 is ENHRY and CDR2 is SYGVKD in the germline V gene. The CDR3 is CAISEGLSGNTIYF. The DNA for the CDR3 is TGTGCCATCAGTGAGGGACTCTCTGGAAACACCATATATTTT.

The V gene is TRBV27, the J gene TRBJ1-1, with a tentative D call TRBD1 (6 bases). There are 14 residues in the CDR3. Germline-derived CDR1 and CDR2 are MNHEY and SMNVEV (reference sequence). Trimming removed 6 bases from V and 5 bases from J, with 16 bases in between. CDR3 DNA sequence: TGTGCCAGCAGCCCTGACCAGGGGAGAACTGAAGCTTTCTTT. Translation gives CASSPDQGRTEAFF.

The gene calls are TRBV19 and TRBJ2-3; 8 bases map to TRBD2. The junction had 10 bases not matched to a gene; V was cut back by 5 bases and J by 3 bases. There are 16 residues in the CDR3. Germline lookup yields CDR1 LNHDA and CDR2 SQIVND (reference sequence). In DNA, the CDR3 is TGTGCCAGTAGTCGCTCCCCAGCGGGAGAGACAGATACGCAGTATTTT. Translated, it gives CASSRSPAGETDTQYF.

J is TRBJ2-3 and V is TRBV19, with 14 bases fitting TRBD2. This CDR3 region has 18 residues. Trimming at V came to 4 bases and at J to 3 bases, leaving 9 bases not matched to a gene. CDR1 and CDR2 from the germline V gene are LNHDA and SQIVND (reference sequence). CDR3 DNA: TGTGCCAGTAGTAAACCGGGACTAGCGGGAGAGTGGACAGATACGCAGTATTTT. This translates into CASSKPGLAGEWTDTQYF.

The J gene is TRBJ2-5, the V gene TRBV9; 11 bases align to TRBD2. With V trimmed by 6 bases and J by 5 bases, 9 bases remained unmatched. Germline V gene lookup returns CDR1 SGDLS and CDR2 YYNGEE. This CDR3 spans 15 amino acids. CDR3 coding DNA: TGTGCCAGCACTATTAGCGGGGGGGCCTGGGAGACCCAGTACTTC. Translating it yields CASTISGGAWETQYF.

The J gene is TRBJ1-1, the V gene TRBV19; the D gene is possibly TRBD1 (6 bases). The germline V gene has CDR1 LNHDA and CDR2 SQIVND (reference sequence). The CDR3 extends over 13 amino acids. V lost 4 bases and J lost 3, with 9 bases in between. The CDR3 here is CASSTYRDTEAFF. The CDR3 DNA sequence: TGTGCCAGTAGTACGTACAGGGACACTGAAGCTTTCTTT.

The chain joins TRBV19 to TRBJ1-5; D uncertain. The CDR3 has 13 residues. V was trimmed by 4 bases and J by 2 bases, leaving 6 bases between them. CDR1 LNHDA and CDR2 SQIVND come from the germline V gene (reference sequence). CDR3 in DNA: TGTGCCAGTAGTAGACGGGGCAATCAGCCCCAGCATTTT. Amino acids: CASSRRGNQPQHF.

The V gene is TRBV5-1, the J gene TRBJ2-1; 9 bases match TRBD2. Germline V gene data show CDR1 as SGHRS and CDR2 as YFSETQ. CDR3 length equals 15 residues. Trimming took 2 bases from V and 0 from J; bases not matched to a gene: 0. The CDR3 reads CASSFSGSSYNEQFF. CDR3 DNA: TGCGCCAGCAGCTTTAGCGGGAGCTCCTACAATGAGCAGTTCTTC.

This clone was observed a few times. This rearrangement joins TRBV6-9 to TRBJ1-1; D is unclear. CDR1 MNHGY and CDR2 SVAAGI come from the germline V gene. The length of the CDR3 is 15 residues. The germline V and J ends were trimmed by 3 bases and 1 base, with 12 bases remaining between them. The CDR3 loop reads CASSYQEDRNTEAFF. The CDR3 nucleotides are TGTGCCAGCAGTTACCAGGAAGATAGGAACACTGAAGCTTTCTTT.

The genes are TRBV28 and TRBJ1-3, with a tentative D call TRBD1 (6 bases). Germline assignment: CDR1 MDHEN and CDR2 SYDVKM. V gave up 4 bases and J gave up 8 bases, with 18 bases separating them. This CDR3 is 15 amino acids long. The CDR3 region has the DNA TGTGCCAGCAGTTACCCAGGGGCCACTGGGCACACCATATATTTT. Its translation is CASSYPGATGHTIYF.

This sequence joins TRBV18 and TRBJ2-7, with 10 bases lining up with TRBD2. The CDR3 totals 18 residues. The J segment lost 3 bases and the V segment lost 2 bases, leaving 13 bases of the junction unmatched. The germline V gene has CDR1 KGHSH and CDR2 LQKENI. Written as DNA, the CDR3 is TGTGCCAGCTCACCATTAGTCCTAGCGGGAGCCGACGTCTACGAGCAGTACTTC. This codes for CASSPLVLAGADVYEQYF.

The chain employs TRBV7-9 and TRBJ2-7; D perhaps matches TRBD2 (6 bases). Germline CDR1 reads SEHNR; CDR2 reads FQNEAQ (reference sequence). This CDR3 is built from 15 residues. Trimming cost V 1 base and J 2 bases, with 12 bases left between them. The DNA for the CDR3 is TGTGCCAGCAGCTTAGGCCCGGGACTTCCCTACGAGCAGTACTTC. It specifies CASSLGPGLPYEQYF.

The CDR3 reads CASSPRRGGADEQFF. The DNA for the CDR3 is TGTGCCAGCAGCCCCCGAAGGGGAGGGGCCGATGAGCAGTTCTTC. This sequence joins TRBV5-4 and TRBJ2-1, with TRBD2 matching 7 bases. With 4 bases clipped from V and 8 bases from J, the junction kept 12 bases outside the gene matches. There are 15 residues in the CDR3. CDR1 is SGHNT, CDR2 YYREEE, per germline (reference sequence).

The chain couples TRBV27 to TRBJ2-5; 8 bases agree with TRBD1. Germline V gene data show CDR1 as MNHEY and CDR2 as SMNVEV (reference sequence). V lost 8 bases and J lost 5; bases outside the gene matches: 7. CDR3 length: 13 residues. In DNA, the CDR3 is TGTGCCAGCCTGGACAGGGCCGGGGAGACCCAGTACTTC. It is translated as CASLDRAGETQYF.

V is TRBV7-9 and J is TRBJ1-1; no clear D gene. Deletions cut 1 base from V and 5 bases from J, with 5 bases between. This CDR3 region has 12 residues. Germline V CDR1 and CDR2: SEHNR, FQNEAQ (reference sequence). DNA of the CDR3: TGTGCCAGCAGCTTAGATAGTACTGAAGCTTTCTTT. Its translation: CASSLDSTEAFF.

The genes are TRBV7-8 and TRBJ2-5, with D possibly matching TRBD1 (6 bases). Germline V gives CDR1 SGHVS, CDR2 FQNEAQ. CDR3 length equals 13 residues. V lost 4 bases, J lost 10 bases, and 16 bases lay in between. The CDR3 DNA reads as TGTGCCAGCAGCTCTGACAGGAGTGGAAACCAGTACTTC. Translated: CASSSDRSGNQYF.

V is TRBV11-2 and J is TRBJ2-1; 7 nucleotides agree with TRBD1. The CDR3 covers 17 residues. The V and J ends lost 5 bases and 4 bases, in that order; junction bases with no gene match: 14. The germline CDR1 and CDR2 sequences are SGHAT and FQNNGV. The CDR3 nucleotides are TGTGCCAGCAGCCCCACGACAGGGCTGGGGTCATACAATGAGCAGTTCTTC. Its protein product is CASSPTTGLGSYNEQFF. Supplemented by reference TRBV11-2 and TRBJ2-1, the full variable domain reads EAGVAQSPRYKIIEKRQSVAFWCNPISGHATLYWYQQILGQGPKLLIQFQNNGVVDDSQLPKDRFSAERLKGVDSTLKIQPAKLEDSAVYLCASSPTTGLGSYNEQFFGPGTRLTVL.

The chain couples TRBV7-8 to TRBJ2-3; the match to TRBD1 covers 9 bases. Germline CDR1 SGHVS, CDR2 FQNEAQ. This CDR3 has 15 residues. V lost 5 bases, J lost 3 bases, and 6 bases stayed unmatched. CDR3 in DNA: TGTGCCAGCAGCCCGGACAGGGGAGAGACAGATACGCAGTATTTT. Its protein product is CASSPDRGETDTQYF.

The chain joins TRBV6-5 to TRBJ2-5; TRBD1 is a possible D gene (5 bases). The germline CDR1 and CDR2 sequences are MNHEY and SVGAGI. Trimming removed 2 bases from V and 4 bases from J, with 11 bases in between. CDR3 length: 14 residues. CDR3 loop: CASSYVQGTETQYF. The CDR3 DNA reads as TGTGCCAGCAGTTACGTCCAGGGTACAGAGACCCAGTACTTC.

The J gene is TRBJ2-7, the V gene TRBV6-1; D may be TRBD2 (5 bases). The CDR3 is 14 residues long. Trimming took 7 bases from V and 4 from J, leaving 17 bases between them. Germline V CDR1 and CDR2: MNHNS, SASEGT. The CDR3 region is CASKFGEGVYEQYF. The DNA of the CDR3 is TGTGCCAGCAAGTTTGGTGAGGGAGTATACGAGCAGTACTTC.

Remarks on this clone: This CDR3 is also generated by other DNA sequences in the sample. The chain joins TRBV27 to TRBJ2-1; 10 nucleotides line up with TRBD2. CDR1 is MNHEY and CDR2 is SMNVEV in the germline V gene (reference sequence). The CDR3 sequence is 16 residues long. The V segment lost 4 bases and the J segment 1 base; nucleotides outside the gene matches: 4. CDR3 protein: CASSSPTSGSYNEQFF. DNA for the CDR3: TGTGCCAGCAGTTCGCCGACTAGCGGGTCCTACAATGAGCAGTTCTTC.